What follows are 23 T cell receptor beta chains derived from one specimen sequenced in a study of PD-L1 blockade in urothelial cancer. Profiling relied on immunoSEQ multiplex PCR, and the TCRdb table lists in-frame clones only, not all of them. The table has about 84,000 clones, around 80% seen once. The input for sequencing was PBMCs, taken around atezolizumab (anti-PD-L1) treatment. These receptors all come from a man aged 70 or older with urothelial cancer.

The CDR3 is CAIRPGTSSYEQYF. In DNA form, the CDR3 reads TGTGCCATCAGACCCGGGACTAGCTCCTACGAGCAGTACTTC. The chain uses TRBV10-3 and TRBJ2-7; TRBD2 matches at 8 bases. V shed 6 bases and J 0 bases; nucleotides not matched to a gene: 4. The CDR3 runs 14 residues. The V gene's germline CDR1 is ENHRY and CDR2 SYGVKD.

This clone was seen repeatedly, ten times or more. V gene TRBV18 combines with J gene TRBJ2-1; tentative D call: TRBD2 (6 bases). Germline V gene lookup returns CDR1 KGHSH and CDR2 LQKENI. CDR3 length equals 14 residues. Trimming shortened V by 3 bases and J by 4 bases, and 10 bases separated the two germline ends. CDR3 amino acids: CASSPLSGYNEQFF. The CDR3, as DNA: TGTGCCAGCTCACCTTTAAGCGGGTACAATGAGCAGTTCTTC.

The V and J genes are TRBV7-3 and TRBJ2-3, with D perhaps TRBD2 (5 bases). Germline V gene data show CDR1 as SGHTA and CDR2 as FQGTGA. The CDR3 totals 14 residues. V was clipped by 1 base and J by 6 bases, with 11 bases between them. The CDR3 region is CASSLIARGDTQYF. CDR3 nucleotide sequence: TGTGCCAGCAGCTTAATTGCTCGAGGGGATACGCAGTATTTT. Complete variable domain (other parts from reference TRBV7-3 and TRBJ2-3): GAGVSQTPSNKVTEKGKYVELRCDPISGHTALYWYRQSLGQGPEFLIYFQGTGAADDSGLPNDRFFAVRPEGSVSTLKIQRTERGDSAVYLCASSLIARGDTQYFGPGTRLTVL.

This clone was counted a single time. The chain links TRBV4-3 to TRBJ2-2; D gene ambiguous. V lost 1 base, J lost 0 bases, and 6 bases lay in between. This CDR3 spans 15 amino acids. Per the germline V gene, CDR1 is LGHNA and CDR2 is YSLEER. CDR3 nucleotides: TGCGCCAGCAGCCAAGGCACAACGAACACCGGGGAGCTGTTTTTT. Its translation is CASSQGTTNTGELFF.

In its sample, this clone was seen a few times. This chain joins TRBV6-5 and TRBJ1-6; D unclear. There are 14 residues in the CDR3. V shed 6 bases and J shed 7 bases, with 13 bases lying between them. Germline V gene data show CDR1 as MNHEY and CDR2 as SVGAGI. The CDR3 reads CASSSGRENSPLHF. DNA for the CDR3: TGTGCCAGCAGCAGCGGGAGGGAAAATTCACCCCTCCACTTT.

The CDR3: CASRSLPRGSYNSPLHF. The CDR3 nucleotides are TGTGCCAGCAGGTCCCTACCCCGTGGCTCCTATAATTCACCCCTCCACTTT. The chain uses TRBV6-4 and TRBJ1-6; D unclear. The CDR3 spans 17 residues. Germline-derived CDR1 and CDR2 are MRHNA and SNTAGT. V gave up 6 bases and J gave up 0 bases, with 15 bases separating them.

V is TRBV19 and J is TRBJ2-5, with TRBD2 matching over 9 bases. J gave up 3 bases and V 7 bases, and 6 bases lay outside the gene matches. CDR1 LNHDA and CDR2 SQIVND come from the germline V gene (reference sequence). This CDR3 has 14 residues. The CDR3 region is CASKPSGEKETQYF. In nucleotides, the CDR3 is TGTGCCAGTAAGCCTAGCGGGGAGAAAGAGACCCAGTACTTC.

This chain joins TRBV5-5 and TRBJ1-1; a possible D gene is TRBD1 (5 bases). V was shortened by 1 base and J by 1 base, with 11 bases between the two germline ends. Per germline, CDR1 SGHKS and CDR2 YYEKEE (reference sequence). The CDR3 loop spans 15 amino acids. This CDR3 is CASSLTWQGNTEAFF. CDR3 sequence (DNA): TGTGCCAGCAGCTTGACGTGGCAGGGGAACACTGAAGCTTTCTTT.

This chain connects TRBV18 to TRBJ2-5, with 9 bases aligning to TRBD1. V lost 3 bases and J lost 5; bases outside the gene matches: 7. The CDR3 has 15 amino acids. Per germline, CDR1 KGHSH and CDR2 LQKENI. CDR3 in DNA: TGTGCCAGCTCACCCCGGACAGGGGAGATGGAGACCCAGTACTTC. This sequence encodes CASSPRTGEMETQYF.

The chain employs TRBV7-3 and TRBJ2-3; 11 nucleotides line up with TRBD2. Germline CDR1 and CDR2: SGHTA and FQGTGA. CDR3 length equals 15 residues. V lost 4 bases and J lost 1; bases outside the gene matches: 1. The CDR3 nucleotides read TGTGCCAGCAGCTATAGCGGGAGGGGCACAGATACGCAGTATTTT. It translates to CASSYSGRGTDTQYF.

V gene TRBV6-6 combines with J gene TRBJ2-2, with D possibly TRBD1 on 6 matching bases. Germline CDR1 reads MNHNY; CDR2 reads SVGAGI (reference sequence). The CDR3 runs 12 residues. Trimming removed 6 bases at V and 7 bases at J, with 9 bases between. CDR3 protein: CASSRGNGELFF. CDR3 DNA sequence: TGTGCCAGCAGCAGGGGTAACGGGGAGCTGTTTTTT.

The chain recombines TRBV7-3 with TRBJ2-2; weak D call: TRBD2 (6 bases). The CDR3 totals 15 residues. CDR1 and CDR2 (germline): SGHTA, FQGTGA. Trimming left V 4 bases short and J 0 bases short, with 9 bases between. In DNA, the CDR3 is TGTGCCAGCAGCTCCGGACTACCGAACACCGGGGAGCTGTTTTTT. This codes for CASSSGLPNTGELFF.

The gene calls are TRBV15 and TRBJ2-3, with TRBD2 matching 9 bases. Per the germline V gene, CDR1 is LNHNV and CDR2 is YYDKDF (reference sequence). V shed 4 bases and J 4 bases; nucleotides not matched to a gene: 9. This CDR3 contains 16 residues. CDR3 residues: CATSNSGGPWADTQYF. Here the CDR3 DNA reads TGTGCCACCAGCAATAGCGGGGGCCCTTGGGCAGATACGCAGTATTTT. Full variable domain (rest looked up from reference TRBV15 and TRBJ2-3): DAMVIQNPRYQVTQFGKPVTLSCSQTLNHNVMYWYQQKSSQAPKLLFHYYDKDFNNEADTPDNFQSRRPNTSFCFLDIRSPGLGDTAMYLCATSNSGGPWADTQYFGPGTRLTVL.

The V gene is TRBV4-1, the J gene TRBJ2-7; D is unresolved. Trimming took 0 bases from V and 3 from J, leaving 12 bases between them. The CDR3 totals 15 residues. Germline lookup yields CDR1 MGHRA and CDR2 YSYEKL. CDR3 in amino acids: CASSQEVDTYYEQYF. The DNA of the CDR3 is TGCGCCAGCAGCCAAGAGGTCGACACCTACTACGAGCAGTACTTC.

J is TRBJ1-2 and V is TRBV19; the D is unclear. Germline V gene data show CDR1 as LNHDA and CDR2 as SQIVND (reference sequence). This CDR3 is built from 13 residues. V was cut by 1 base and J by 5 bases, with 8 bases left in between. The CDR3 sequence is CASSIGQEYGYTF. In DNA form, the CDR3 reads TGTGCCAGTAGTATAGGGCAGGAATATGGCTACACCTTC. The whole variable domain, filled in from reference TRBV19 and TRBJ1-2, reads DGGITQSPKYLFRKEGQNVTLSCEQNLNHDAMYWYRQDPGQGLRLIYYSQIVNDFQKGDIAEGYSVSREKKESFPLTVTSAQKNPTAFYLCASSIGQEYGYTFGSGTRLTVV.

The genes are TRBV6-5 and TRBJ2-7, with TRBD1 identical over 8 bases. CDR1 and CDR2 (germline): MNHEY, SVGAGI. Trimming at V came to 6 bases and at J to 3 bases, leaving 7 bases not matched to a gene. The CDR3 is 14 amino acids. The CDR3 coding sequence is TGTGCCAGCAGGCCAGGACAGGGTGTCTACGAGCAGTACTTC. It yields the protein CASRPGQGVYEQYF.

The CDR3 sequence: CASSSGTSTRMFGDTQYF. CDR3 bases: TGTGCCAGCAGCTCCGGGACTAGCACCCGGATGTTTGGTGATACGCAGTATTTT. This chain uses TRBV7-2 with TRBJ2-3, with 9 bases that match TRBD2. This CDR3 is 18 amino acids long. The germline V gene encodes CDR1 SGHTA and CDR2 FQGNSA. With 4 bases clipped from V and 6 bases from J, the junction kept 17 bases outside the gene matches.

The chain employs TRBV5-4 and TRBJ2-1; the match to TRBD1 covers 9 bases. In germline, CDR1 is SGHNT, CDR2 YYREEE (reference sequence). The CDR3 runs 15 residues. V was clipped by 4 bases and J by 4 bases; unmatched bases: 6. CDR3 nucleotide sequence: TGTGCCAGCAGCCCAGACAGGGGGGGATACAATGAGCAGTTCTTC. This sequence encodes CASSPDRGGYNEQFF. The full variable domain, in which reference TRBV5-4 and TRBJ2-1 provide the parts outside the CDR3, is ETGVTQSPTHLIKTRGQQVTLRCSSQSGHNTVSWYQQALGQGPQFIFQYYREEENGRGNFPPRFSGLQFPNYSSELNVNALELDDSALYLCASSPDRGGYNEQFFGPGTRLTVL.

This clone has only a few counts. The chain carries TRBV19 and TRBJ1-1; D not certain. Per the germline V gene, CDR1 is LNHDA and CDR2 is SQIVND (reference sequence). The CDR3 length is 15 residues. V lost 2 bases and J 4 bases, leaving 14 bases between the germline ends. The CDR3 spells CASSIFPPGVTEAFF. Here the CDR3 DNA reads TGTGCCAGTAGTATATTTCCCCCGGGAGTCACTGAAGCTTTCTTT.

This clone was observed a single time. J is TRBJ2-5 and V is TRBV7-3; TRBD1 matches 7 bases. J lost 5 bases, V lost 5 bases, and 5 bases had no gene match. The CDR3 has 13 amino acids. Germline assignment: CDR1 SGHTA and CDR2 FQGTGA. The CDR3 nucleotides are TGTGCCAGCAGCGCGTTACAGGGGGAGACCCAGTACTTC. This sequence encodes CASSALQGETQYF.

V usage is TRBV19 and J usage is TRBJ2-7; 8 bases align to TRBD2. The CDR3 runs 14 residues. Germline V lookup: CDR1 LNHDA, CDR2 SQIVND (reference sequence). The J segment lost 3 bases and the V segment lost 5 bases, leaving 6 bases of the junction unmatched. The CDR3 region has the DNA TGTGCCAGTAGTTCTAGCGGGCTCTTCTACGAGCAGTACTTC. It is translated as CASSSSGLFYEQYF. The full variable domain, rest sourced from reference TRBV19 and TRBJ2-7, is DGGITQSPKYLFRKEGQNVTLSCEQNLNHDAMYWYRQDPGQGLRLIYYSQIVNDFQKGDIAEGYSVSREKKESFPLTVTSAQKNPTAFYLCASSSSGLFYEQYFGPGTRLTVT.

The V call is TRBV14, the J call TRBJ1-1, with 8 bases lining up with TRBD1. Looked up from germline, CDR1 is SGHDN and CDR2 is FVKESK. The CDR3 length is 16 residues. J was trimmed by 4 bases and V by 1 base; bases with no gene match: 8. The CDR3 region is CASSQVPGQVSTEAFF. The CDR3 nucleotides are TGTGCCAGCAGCCAAGTACCGGGACAGGTTTCCACTGAAGCTTTCTTT.

The V call is TRBV2, the J call TRBJ1-5; D gene uncertain. V lost 3 bases and J 6 bases, leaving 9 bases between the germline ends. In germline, CDR1 is SNHLY, CDR2 FYNNEI. This CDR3 has 13 residues. Written as DNA, the CDR3 is TGTGCCAGCAGTGAGAGGTTGGGTCAGCCCCAGCATTTT. Translated, it gives CASSERLGQPQHF.